A selection of T cell receptor beta chains follows, all from one sample in a study of CD8+CD57+ T cells in acquired aplastic anemia. TCRdb re-derived calls from the reads in MiXCR, one entry per CDR3 protein. The data contain about 150,000 distinct CDR3 sequences, about half of them seen just once; the ten biggest clones take up roughly 3.5%. The sequenced sample consisted of sorted CD4+, CD8+, or CD8+CD57+ T cells (not recorded which) from PBMCs. The receptors were gathered from a human donor with aplastic anemia. Each CDR3 is given with its conserved first and last residue. D genes are given only for firm matches. Rows give clone size only sometimes, using once, few, many, or a class for an expanded clone.

D gene: TRBD1
clone size: NA
V gene: TRBV7-9
J gene: TRBJ2-7
CDR3 DNA: TGTGCCAGCAGCCAAGGACAGGGGAGCTCCTACGAGCAGTACTTC
CDR3 protein: CASSQGQGSSYEQYF

D gene: TRBD2
clone size: NA
V gene: TRBV25-1
J gene: TRBJ2-1
CDR3 DNA: TGTGCCAGCAGTGGGACTAGCGGGGTGCGAAGGGAGCAGTTCTTC
CDR3 protein: CASSGTSGVRREQFF

D gene: TRBD2
clone size: many
V gene: TRBV14
J gene: TRBJ2-1
CDR3 DNA: TGTGCCAGCAGCCGTCCGGGACTATCTACCTCCAATGAGCAGTTCTTC
CDR3 protein: CASSRPGLSTSNEQFF

D gene: TRBD1
clone size: once
V gene: TRBV19
J gene: TRBJ2-7
CDR3 DNA: TGTGCCAGTAGCGCAACGGACAGGGTTTCTGAGCAGTACTTC
CDR3 protein: CASSATDRVSEQYF

D gene: NA
clone size: NA
V gene: TRBV2
J gene: TRBJ2-7
CDR3 DNA: TGTGCCAGCTCCGTGGGGACGGGCGAGCAGTACTTC
CDR3 protein: CASSVGTGEQYF

D gene: NA
clone size: many
V gene: TRBV11-1
J gene: TRBJ1-1
CDR3 DNA: TGTGCCAGCAGCTTAGCGAGAGGAATGAACACTGAAGCTTTCTTT
CDR3 protein: CASSLARGMNTEAFF

D gene: TRBD1
clone size: NA
V gene: TRBV7-2
J gene: TRBJ1-6
CDR3 DNA: TGTGCCAGCAGCTTGGGGACAGGGGGCTCACCCCTCCACTTT
CDR3 protein: CASSLGTGGSPLHF

D gene: NA
clone size: NA
V gene: TRBV6-5
J gene: TRBJ2-7
CDR3 DNA: TGTGCCAGCAGTTACTCGCGGGCGGGAACCTACGAGCAGTACTTC
CDR3 protein: CASSYSRAGTYEQYF

D gene: NA
clone size: few
V gene: TRBV15
J gene: TRBJ1-5
CDR3 DNA: TGTGCCACCAGCAGACAGCCCCAGCATTTT
CDR3 protein: CATSRQPQHF

D gene: TRBD2
clone size: few
V gene: TRBV10-3
J gene: TRBJ2-3
CDR3 DNA: TGTGCCAGCAGTGCCCCTAGCGGGGTAAAGGATACGCAGTATTTT
CDR3 protein: CASSAPSGVKDTQYF

D gene: NA
clone size: many
V gene: TRBV12-3/TRBV12-4
J gene: TRBJ1-1
CDR3 DNA: TGTGCCAGCAGTAAGAGGACTGAAGCTTTCTTT
CDR3 protein: CASSKRTEAFF

D gene: NA
clone size: many
V gene: TRBV5-6
J gene: TRBJ2-3
CDR3 DNA: TGTGCCAGCAGCCCCGTTGACGGGATCGAGGATACGCAGTATTTT
CDR3 protein: CASSPVDGIEDTQYF

D gene: TRBD1
clone size: NA
V gene: TRBV25-1
J gene: TRBJ2-7
CDR3 DNA: TGTGCCAGTCAAGGACAGGGGGTCTTCGAGCAGTACTTC
CDR3 protein: CASQGQGVFEQYF

D gene: NA
clone size: NA
V gene: TRBV20-1
J gene: TRBJ2-7
CDR3 DNA: TGCAGTGCTAGAGATGTGGTTTCCTACGAGCAGTACTTC
CDR3 protein: CSARDVVSYEQYF

D gene: TRBD1
clone size: many
V gene: TRBV7-2
J gene: TRBJ1-1
CDR3 DNA: TGTGCCAGCAGCTTAAAACGACAGGGGGTTGAAGCTTTCTTT
CDR3 protein: CASSLKRQGVEAFF

D gene: TRBD1
clone size: many
V gene: TRBV29-1
J gene: TRBJ1-2
CDR3 DNA: TGCAGCGTTGCCTCCGGGACAGGAATCTTTGGCTACACCTTC
CDR3 protein: CSVASGTGIFGYTF

D gene: NA
clone size: NA
V gene: TRBV19
J gene: TRBJ1-1
CDR3 DNA: TGTGCCAGTAGTCTTGGTGGGGATTACACTGAAGCTTTCTTT
CDR3 protein: CASSLGGDYTEAFF

D gene: NA
clone size: NA
V gene: TRBV15
J gene: TRBJ1-4
CDR3 DNA: TGTGCCACCAGCAGAGGTAACAGGGCAACTAATGAAAAACTGTTTTTC
CDR3 protein: CATSRGNRATNEKLFF

D gene: NA
clone size: many
V gene: TRBV7-8
J gene: TRBJ1-1
CDR3 DNA: TGTGCCAGCAGCCCAGCCATGAACACTGAAGCTTTCTTT
CDR3 protein: CASSPAMNTEAFF

D gene: NA
clone size: few
V gene: TRBV10-3
J gene: TRBJ2-7
CDR3 DNA: TGTGCCATCAGTGGGACACCCTACGAGCAGTACTTC
CDR3 protein: CAISGTPYEQYF

D gene: NA
clone size: NA
V gene: TRBV7-2
J gene: TRBJ1-2
CDR3 DNA: TGTGCCAGCAGACTAAAGGCACAGGCTAACTATGGCTACACCTTC
CDR3 protein: CASRLKAQANYGYTF

D gene: TRBD2
clone size: many
V gene: TRBV20-1
J gene: TRBJ2-3
CDR3 DNA: TGCAGTGCGCCTAGACTAGCGGCACACACAGATACGCAGTATTTT
CDR3 protein: CSAPRLAAHTDTQYF

D gene: NA
clone size: NA
V gene: TRBV29-1
J gene: TRBJ1-2
CDR3 DNA: TGCAGCGGGGGGAGTTTGAATGGCTACACCTTC
CDR3 protein: CSGGSLNGYTF

D gene: TRBD2
clone size: many
V gene: TRBV5-1
J gene: TRBJ2-5
CDR3 DNA: TGCGCCAGCAGCTTGGGCCCCAGCGGGGCACAAGAGACCCAGTACTTC
CDR3 protein: CASSLGPSGAQETQYF

D gene: NA
clone size: many
V gene: TRBV5-1
J gene: TRBJ2-3
CDR3 DNA: TGCGCCAGCAGCCCTCCGTCCGATACGCAGTATTTT
CDR3 protein: CASSPPSDTQYF

D gene: NA
clone size: medium-sized
V gene: TRBV24-1
J gene: TRBJ2-3
CDR3 DNA: TGTGCCACCAGTGAGAGGTGGGGCACGCAGTATTTT
CDR3 protein: CATSERWGTQYF

D gene: NA
clone size: once
V gene: TRBV19
J gene: TRBJ2-7
CDR3 DNA: TGTGCCAGTACAGGGAACTACGAGCAGTACTTC
CDR3 protein: CASTGNYEQYF

D gene: NA
clone size: NA
V gene: TRBV29-1
J gene: TRBJ2-6
CDR3 DNA: TGCAGCGTCTCCTTGGGGGGCTCTGGGGCCAACGTCCTGACTTTC
CDR3 protein: CSVSLGGSGANVLTF

D gene: NA
clone size: NA
V gene: TRBV29-1
J gene: TRBJ1-6
CDR3 DNA: TGCAGCGTTGGGACAGAGAATTCACCCCTCCACTTT
CDR3 protein: CSVGTENSPLHF

D gene: NA
clone size: many
V gene: TRBV6-1
J gene: TRBJ2-7
CDR3 DNA: TGTGCCAGCAGTGGAGGGGGGTCTTACGAGCAGTACTTC
CDR3 protein: CASSGGGSYEQYF

D gene: NA
clone size: many
V gene: TRBV7-9
J gene: TRBJ2-3
CDR3 DNA: TGTGCCAGCAGCTTAGGCAGGGGCTCTAGCACAGATACGCAGTATTTT
CDR3 protein: CASSLGRGSSTDTQYF

D gene: NA
clone size: many
V gene: TRBV20-1
J gene: TRBJ1-3
CDR3 DNA: TGCAGTGCTAGGGACGGGGACGGGTCTGGAAACACCATATATTTT
CDR3 protein: CSARDGDGSGNTIYF

D gene: NA
clone size: NA
V gene: TRBV11-2
J gene: TRBJ2-3
CDR3 DNA: TGTGCCAGCAGCTTACATAGGGGGGGGTTAACCACAGATACGCGGTATTTT
CDR3 protein: CASSLHRGGLTTDTRYF

D gene: NA
clone size: NA
V gene: TRBV20-1
J gene: TRBJ1-2
CDR3 DNA: TGCAGTGCCAGAGATGGGTCCCGGGAAACTAACTATGGCTACACCTTC
CDR3 protein: CSARDGSRETNYGYTF

D gene: TRBD1
clone size: NA
V gene: TRBV19
J gene: TRBJ2-7
CDR3 DNA: TGTGCCAGTAGGGGGACAGGGAGTGAGTACGAGCAGTACTTC
CDR3 protein: CASRGTGSEYEQYF

D gene: NA
clone size: NA
V gene: TRBV5-1
J gene: TRBJ2-3
CDR3 DNA: TGCGCCAGCACCCCTAGCGGCACAGATACGCAGTATTTT
CDR3 protein: CASTPSGTDTQYF

D gene: TRBD2
clone size: many
V gene: TRBV7-6
J gene: TRBJ2-5
CDR3 DNA: TGTGCCAGCAGCTTCTCACTAGCGGGAGGTGAGACCCAGTACTTC
CDR3 protein: CASSFSLAGGETQYF

D gene: NA
clone size: NA
V gene: TRBV7-2
J gene: TRBJ2-2
CDR3 DNA: TGCGCCAGCAGCCTGAACGGCGGGGAGCTGTTTTTT
CDR3 protein: CASSLNGGELFF

D gene: TRBD1
clone size: NA
V gene: TRBV10-3
J gene: TRBJ1-5
CDR3 DNA: TGTGCCAGCAGGCCGACAGGGCAGCCCCAGCATTTT
CDR3 protein: CASRPTGQPQHF

D gene: TRBD1
clone size: NA
V gene: TRBV24-1
J gene: TRBJ2-4
CDR3 DNA: TGTGCCACCAGTGATCGACAGGGGGCTGGAAACATTCAGTACTTC
CDR3 protein: CATSDRQGAGNIQYF

D gene: NA
clone size: NA
V gene: TRBV15
J gene: TRBJ1-5
CDR3 DNA: TGTGCCACCAGCAGCGGGCATAATAGCAATCAGCCCCAGCATTTT
CDR3 protein: CATSSGHNSNQPQHF

D gene: NA
clone size: NA
V gene: TRBV19
J gene: TRBJ1-5
CDR3 DNA: TGTGCCAGTAGTATAGGAGGAGGCAATCAGCCCCAGCGTTTT
CDR3 protein: CASSIGGGNQPQRF

D gene: TRBD2
clone size: many
V gene: TRBV20-1
J gene: TRBJ2-1
CDR3 DNA: TGCAGTGCCGTAAGGACTAGCGGACCAGACAATGAGCAGTTCTTC
CDR3 protein: CSAVRTSGPDNEQFF